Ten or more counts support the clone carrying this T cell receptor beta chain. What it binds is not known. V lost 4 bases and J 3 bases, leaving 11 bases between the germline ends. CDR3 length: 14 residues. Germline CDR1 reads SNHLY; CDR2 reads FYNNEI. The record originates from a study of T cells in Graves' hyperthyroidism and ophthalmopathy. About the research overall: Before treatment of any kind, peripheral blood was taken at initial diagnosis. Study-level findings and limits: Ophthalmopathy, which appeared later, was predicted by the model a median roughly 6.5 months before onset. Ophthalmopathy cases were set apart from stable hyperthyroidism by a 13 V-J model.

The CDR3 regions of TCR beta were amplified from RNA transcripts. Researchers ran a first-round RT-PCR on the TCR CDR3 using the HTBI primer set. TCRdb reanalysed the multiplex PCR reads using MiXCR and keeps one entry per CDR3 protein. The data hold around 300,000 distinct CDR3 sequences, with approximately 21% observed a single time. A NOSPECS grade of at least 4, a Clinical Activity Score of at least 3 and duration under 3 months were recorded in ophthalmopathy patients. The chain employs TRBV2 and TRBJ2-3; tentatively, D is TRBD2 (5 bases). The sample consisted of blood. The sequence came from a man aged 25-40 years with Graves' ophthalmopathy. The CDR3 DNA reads TGTGCCAGCAGTGGAGTGGGAGCTACAGATACGCAGTATTTT. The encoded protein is CASSGVGATDTQYF. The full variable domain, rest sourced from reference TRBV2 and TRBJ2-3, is EPEVTQTPSHQVTQMGQEVILRCVPISNHLYFYWYRQILGQKVEFLVSFYNNEISEKSEIFDDQFSVERPDGSNFTLKIRSTKLEDSAMYFCASSGVGATDTQYFGPGTRLTVL.